These 14 T cell receptor beta chains originate from one sample sequenced in a study of cytomegalovirus exposure and HLA in healthy donors. The primer mix had 60 Vbeta and 13 Jbeta primers. Using immunoSEQ multiplex PCR, the repertoire was profiled, and TCRdb retains in-frame clones only, with some absent. The sample lists 130,000 or so clones; around 80% were seen once. The sequenced sample consisted of PBMCs. The receptors were sampled from a man younger than 45 in good health and CMV-seronegative.

The chain carries TRBV6-1 and TRBJ1-2; perhaps TRBD1 as D (5 bases). The CDR3 sequence is 13 residues long. V was clipped by 0 bases and J by 10 bases, with 12 bases between them. Germline CDR1 MNHNS, CDR2 SASEGT. Written as DNA, the CDR3 is TGTGCCAGCAGTGAAGCAAAGCGACAGCTCTACACCTTC. Translated: CASSEAKRQLYTF.

This chain joins TRBV19 and TRBJ1-2; D ambiguous. From germline, CDR1 is LNHDA and CDR2 SQIVND (reference sequence). The CDR3 has 14 amino acids. V lost 2 bases to trimming and J lost 8 bases, with 15 bases between them. The DNA of the CDR3 is TGTGCCAGTAGTATATTGGCCTCAGAGGCGGGCTACACCTTC. Protein: CASSILASEAGYTF.

The chain links TRBV19 to TRBJ2-1, with a tentative D call TRBD2 (5 bases). CDR1 and CDR2 from the germline V gene are LNHDA and SQIVND (reference sequence). V gave up 0 bases and J gave up 8 bases, with 5 bases separating them. The CDR3 sequence is 12 residues long. The CDR3 spells CASSIEGDEQFF. In DNA form, the CDR3 reads TGTGCCAGTAGTATAGAGGGAGATGAGCAGTTCTTC.

The chain is built from TRBV13 and TRBJ1-2, with D possibly TRBD1 on 5 matching bases. Germline V lookup: CDR1 PRHDT, CDR2 FYEKMQ (reference sequence). Trimming left V 0 bases short and J 4 bases short, with 9 bases between. The CDR3 covers 14 residues. In nucleotides, the CDR3 is TGTGCCAGCAGCTTAGGCCCGGGGGGCTATGGCTACACCTTC. Protein: CASSLGPGGYGYTF.

V usage is TRBV28 and J usage is TRBJ1-3; no clear D gene. The CDR3 runs 11 residues. Looked up from germline, CDR1 is MDHEN and CDR2 is SYDVKM. Deletions cut 6 bases from V and 11 bases from J, with 11 bases between. The CDR3 DNA sequence: TGTGCCAGCAGCTCTTATCCCCCCATATATTTT. This sequence encodes CASSSYPPIYF.

The count of this clone is one. The chain couples TRBV2 to TRBJ1-5; TRBD1 agrees at 7 bases. The CDR3 consists of 13 residues. The junction had 3 bases not matched to a gene; V was cut back by 6 bases and J by 4 bases. Germline V CDR1 and CDR2: SNHLY, FYNNEI. The DNA for the CDR3 is TGTGCCAGCAGGGACAGGACGAATCAGCCCCAGCATTTT. It is translated as CASRDRTNQPQHF.

A single count supports this clone. The chain couples TRBV5-4 to TRBJ2-6, with D maybe TRBD1 (7 bases). The CDR3 contains 16 residues. V was cut by 9 bases and J by 1 base, with 17 bases left in between. From germline, CDR1 is SGHNT and CDR2 YYREEE (reference sequence). The CDR3 DNA reads TGTGCCACTTTGGCGACAGGGAGGTCTGGGGCCAACGTCCTGACTTTC. It encodes CATLATGRSGANVLTF.

This chain uses TRBV7-9 with TRBJ1-5; perhaps TRBD1 as D (6 bases). The CDR3 sequence is 14 residues long. Germline assignment: CDR1 SEHNR and CDR2 FQNEAQ (reference sequence). The ends were cut back, 5 bases at V and 5 bases at J, with 13 bases in the middle. The CDR3 region is CASSPRGVDQPQHF. DNA for the CDR3: TGTGCCAGCAGCCCCAGGGGAGTTGATCAGCCCCAGCATTTT.

This chain joins TRBV4-1 and TRBJ1-5; D is perhaps TRBD1 (5 bases). The germline gives CDR1 MGHRA, CDR2 YSYEKL. Trimming took off 1 base at V and 4 bases at J, with 11 bases between the two ends. This CDR3 is built from 15 residues. The CDR3 protein is CASSQGNRQNQPQHF. The DNA for the CDR3 is TGCGCCAGCAGCCAAGGCAACAGACAGAATCAGCCCCAGCATTTT.

This clone was recorded a few times. The rearrangement links TRBV9 to TRBJ2-5, with 7 bases aligning to TRBD2. The junction had 7 bases not matched to a gene; V was cut back by 4 bases and J by 4 bases. The germline CDR1 and CDR2 sequences are SGDLS and YYNGEE. The CDR3 loop spans 14 amino acids. The chain's CDR3 is CASSSGEGVETQYF. The DNA of the CDR3 is TGTGCCAGCAGCTCGGGGGAGGGCGTAGAGACCCAGTACTTC.

The genes are TRBV29-1 and TRBJ2-5; a possible D gene is TRBD2 (5 bases). Germline V gives CDR1 SQVTM, CDR2 ANQGSEA. This CDR3 contains 12 residues. V shed 7 bases and J shed 4 bases, with 13 bases lying between them. The CDR3 here is CSASGGGETQYF. The DNA for the CDR3 is TGCAGCGCATCTGGAGGAGGAGAGACCCAGTACTTC.

The chain is built from TRBV10-3 and TRBJ2-7; 9 nucleotides align to TRBD1. V lost 7 bases and J lost 4; bases outside the gene matches: 8. The CDR3 has 14 residues. From germline, CDR1 is ENHRY and CDR2 SYGVKD. CDR3: CAIKRDRAAYEQYF. The DNA for the CDR3 is TGTGCCATCAAGAGGGACAGGGCTGCTTACGAGCAGTACTTC.

A remark on this clone: The junction departs from the called germline gene at one end, perhaps through a read error. V and J are TRBV7-7 and TRBJ2-3; 16 bases are shared with TRBD2. The CDR3 loop spans 17 amino acids. Germline loops: CDR1 SSHAT, CDR2 FNYEAQ (reference sequence). The CDR3 nucleotides are TGTGCTAGCAGCCGGGGACTAGCGGGGGGGAGCACAGATACGCAGTATTTT. It is translated as CASSRGLAGGSTDTQYF.

This chain connects TRBV2 to TRBJ2-5; maybe TRBD1 (6 bases). V was shortened by 7 bases and J by 5 bases, with 14 bases between the two germline ends. Germline loops: CDR1 SNHLY, CDR2 FYNNEI. This CDR3 has 13 residues. CDR3 sequence reads: CASNQGLSETQYF. In nucleotides, the CDR3 is TGTGCCAGCAACCAGGGGTTAAGCGAGACCCAGTACTTC.